The rows below give T cell receptor beta chains drawn from one sample of a study of response to subunit inactivated influenza vaccine. MiXCR, applied by TCRdb to the RT-PCR reads, yields one record per CDR3 protein. The sample records almost 250,000 distinct CDR3 sequences, 12% being singletons. Here the sequenced sample was non-naive T cells sorted from PBMCs, taken approximately 15 days before vaccination. Receptors were obtained from a man in his fifties or sixties who received an inactivated influenza vaccine. CDR3s include the opening cysteine and the closing phenylalanine or tryptophan. D genes are given only for firm matches. Part of the rows lack a size; the others show once, few, many or a class for expanded clones.

V	J	D	size	DNA	CDR3
TRBV6-5	TRBJ2-7	TRBD2	few	TGTGCCAGCAGTTACCCTCACCATCCTGCGGGAGGGGCAAACGAGCAGTACTTC	CASSYPHHPAGGANEQYF
TRBV28	TRBJ1-6	.	.	TGTGCCAGCAGTGTATCCGGGGTACCCCTCCACTTT	CASSVSGVPLHF
TRBV4-2	TRBJ1-3	.	.	TGTGCCAGCCGTTCGTCGGAATCCCGTGGAAACACCATATATTTT	CASRSSESRGNTIYF
TRBV20-1	TRBJ2-1	TRBD2	many	TGCAGTGCTAGGCCGGGACTAGCGGGAGGTGGCAATGAGCAGTTCTTC	CSARPGLAGGGNEQFF
TRBV20-1	TRBJ2-2	.	.	TGCAGTGCTAAAGGGTTGGACACCGGGGAGCTGTTTTTT	CSAKGLDTGELFF
TRBV28	TRBJ2-1	TRBD2	.	TGTGCCAGCGCGGGACTAGCGGATGCCCCCTCCTACAATGAGCAGTTCTTC	CASAGLADAPSYNEQFF
TRBV7-8	TRBJ2-1	TRBD1	few	TGTGCCAGCAGCTGGGGACAGTACAATGAGCAGTTCTTC	CASSWGQYNEQFF
TRBV5-1	TRBJ2-7	.	many	TGCGCCAGCAGCTCTCTTGGGACACCTTACGAGCAGTACTTC	CASSSLGTPYEQYF
TRBV30	TRBJ2-7	.	few	TGTGCCTGGAGACAGGAGAGGAGGGGCACCGATGGTGAGCAGTACTTC	CAWRQERRGTDGEQYF
TRBV20-1	TRBJ1-2	.	few	TGCAGTGCTAGACAGGGGAGCTATGGCTACACCTTC	CSARQGSYGYTF
TRBV10-3	TRBJ1-2	TRBD1	.	TGTGCCATCAGGCCCTCTTCGGACAGGAGCTATGGCTACACCTTC	CAIRPSSDRSYGYTF
TRBV12-3/TRBV12-4	TRBJ1-1	TRBD1	.	TGTGCCAGCAGTTTAGATAGGACAGGGTTTCCTGAAGCTTTCTTT	CASSLDRTGFPEAFF
TRBV28	TRBJ1-4	TRBD1	.	TGTGCCAGCAGTCAGCGCGGGACAGGACGGAATGAAAAACTGTTTTTT	CASSQRGTGRNEKLFF
TRBV14	TRBJ2-3	.	.	TGTGCCAGCAGCCAAGGACTCCCAGGAGATACGCAGTATTTT	CASSQGLPGDTQYF
TRBV14	TRBJ2-1	TRBD2	.	TGTGCCAGCAGCCAGCTTCTGGGACTAGCGGTTAATGAGCAGTTCTTC	CASSQLLGLAVNEQFF
TRBV20-1	TRBJ1-1	.	.	TGCAGTGCAGCCCCCCGGGTTCGGGGGAACACTGAAGCTTTCTTT	CSAAPRVRGNTEAFF
TRBV4-2	TRBJ2-7	.	.	TGTGCCAGCAGCCAAGGAGGCCAATACTCCCACTACGAGCAGTACTTC	CASSQGGQYSHYEQYF
TRBV7-9	TRBJ1-6	TRBD1	few	TGTGCCAGCAGCTTATCACCGGGACAGGGTTTCCACTTT	CASSLSPGQGFHF